This TCR beta chain was observed in a study of blood T cells in healthy people across ages. Looking at the study overall: Roughly one uniquely barcoded beta molecule per two T cells was captured. Notes on the study in general: Higher diversity and more naive CD4+ cells were features of long-lived donors, compared to aged donors.

The CDR3 runs to 14 residues. Germline loops: CDR1 MNHEY, CDR2 SVGAGI. Remarks on this clonotype: Its antigen is currently unknown. One end of the junction is discordant with germline, which a read error may explain.

PCR was performed a second time for about 7 to 11 cycles using a sample-barcoded 5' primer and a J-beta primer mix. TCRdb independently ran MiXCR on the 5' RACE reads; one entry per CDR3 protein. This sample has around 500,000 distinct CDR3 sequences, with roughly 48% found just once. Sequencing used blood. This TCR came from a man of 80 years or more in good health. The chain uses TRBV6-5 and TRBJ2-7, with D perhaps given as TRBD1 or TRBD2 (5 bases each). This CDR3 reads CASRPPGTAYKQYF. The CDR3 DNA reads TGTGCCAGCAGGCCGCCCGGGACGGCCTACAAGCAGTACTTC.